What follows are 5 T cell receptor beta chains derived from one specimen sequenced in a study of Ad26.COV2.S vaccination and SARS-CoV-2 variants. The method was immunoSEQ multiplex PCR; TCRdb's version includes in-frame clones alone and lacks a portion of them. The sample holds 300,000 to 400,000 clones, roughly 88% seen once. Treatment here: some 20 received Ad26.COV2.S at low or high dose, single or two shots; about five received placebo; per-sample allocation not given. Day 63 after the first injection of vaccine or placebo was the sampling time. Sequencing used peripheral blood, obtained in a trial of Ad26.COV2.S vaccine versus placebo. The receptors were gathered from a person aged 18-65 years who received the Ad26.COV2.S COVID-19 vaccine or a placebo.

In its sample, this clone was seen a few times. J is TRBJ1-2 and V is TRBV4-3; D unresolved. This CDR3 has 16 amino acids. CDR1 and CDR2 from the germline V gene are LGHNA and YSLEER. The ends were cut back, 0 bases at V and 7 bases at J, with 18 bases in the middle. The CDR3, as DNA: TGCGCCAGCAGCCAAGATCGCGCCAGGTCGAGGAGTGGCTACACCTTC. Its protein is CASSQDRARSRSGYTF.

The rearrangement joins TRBV5-1 to TRBJ2-2; possibly TRBD1 for D (6 bases). The germline gives CDR1 SGHRS, CDR2 YFSETQ. This CDR3 has 14 residues. V lost 6 bases and J 4 bases, leaving 13 bases between the germline ends. Here the CDR3 DNA reads TGCGCCAGCACGGCAGGGGTTGGCACCGGGGAGCTGTTTTTT. Protein product: CASTAGVGTGELFF.

The chain links TRBV14 to TRBJ1-1, with a tentative D call TRBD1 (5 bases). The CDR3 covers 15 residues. The germline V gene has CDR1 SGHDN and CDR2 FVKESK. Trimming removed 4 bases from V and 1 base from J, with 13 bases in between. The CDR3 DNA reads TGTGCCAGCAGCCCTATAGCGGGGGGGAACACTGAAGCTTTCTTT. Translating it yields CASSPIAGGNTEAFF.

This chain joins TRBV10-3 and TRBJ2-7; 13 bases agree with TRBD2. The CDR3 runs 15 residues. The junction had 5 bases not matched to a gene; V was cut back by 3 bases and J by 6 bases. Per germline, CDR1 ENHRY and CDR2 SYGVKD. The CDR3 DNA sequence: TGTGCCATCAGTGATGTACTAGCGGGGGGGCCCGAGCAGTACTTC. As protein: CAISDVLAGGPEQYF.

The rearrangement joins TRBV6-6 to TRBJ2-7, with D uncertain. CDR1 is MNHNY and CDR2 is SVGAGI in the germline V gene (reference sequence). Trimming removed 4 bases from V and 4 bases from J, with 8 bases in between. The CDR3 loop spans 12 amino acids. CDR3 DNA: TGTGCCAGCAGTTTTGCCAGATACGAGCAGTACGTC. Amino acid sequence: CASSFARYEQYV.